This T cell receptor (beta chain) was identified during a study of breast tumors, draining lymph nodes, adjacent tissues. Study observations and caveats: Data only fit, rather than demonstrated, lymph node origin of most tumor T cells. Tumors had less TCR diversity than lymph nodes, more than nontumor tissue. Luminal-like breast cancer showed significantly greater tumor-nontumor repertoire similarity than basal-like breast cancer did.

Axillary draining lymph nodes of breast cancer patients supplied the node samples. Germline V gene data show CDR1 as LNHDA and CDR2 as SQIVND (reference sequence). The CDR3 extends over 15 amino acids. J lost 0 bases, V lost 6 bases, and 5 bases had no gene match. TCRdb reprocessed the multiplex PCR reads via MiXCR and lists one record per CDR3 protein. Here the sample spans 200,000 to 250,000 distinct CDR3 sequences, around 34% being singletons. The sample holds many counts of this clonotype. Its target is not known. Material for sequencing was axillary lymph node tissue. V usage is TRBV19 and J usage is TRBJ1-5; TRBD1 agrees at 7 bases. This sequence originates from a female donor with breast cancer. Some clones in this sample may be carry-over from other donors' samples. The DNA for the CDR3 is TGTGCCAGTAGGAACGACAGGGTTAGCAATCAGCCCCAGCATTTT. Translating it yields CASRNDRVSNQPQHF.